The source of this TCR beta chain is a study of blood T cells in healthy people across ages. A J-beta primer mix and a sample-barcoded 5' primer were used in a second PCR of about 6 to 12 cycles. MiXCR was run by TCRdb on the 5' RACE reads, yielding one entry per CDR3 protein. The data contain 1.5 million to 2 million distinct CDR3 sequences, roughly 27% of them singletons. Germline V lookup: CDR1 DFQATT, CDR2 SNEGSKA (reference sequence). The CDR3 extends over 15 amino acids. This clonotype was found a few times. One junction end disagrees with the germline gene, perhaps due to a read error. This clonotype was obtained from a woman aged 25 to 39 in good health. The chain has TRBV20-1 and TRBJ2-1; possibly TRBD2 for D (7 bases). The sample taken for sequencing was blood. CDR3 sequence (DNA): TGCAGTGCTAGAAGGGGGACTACCACCTACAATGGGCAGTTCTTC. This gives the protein CSARRGTTTYNGQFF.